Below are 15 T cell receptor beta chains sequenced from a single sample in a study of T cell changes during pregnancy in multiple sclerosis. TCRdb keeps only in-frame clones here, not all; method: immunoSEQ multiplex PCR. The sample records some 79,000 clones, 75% to 95% being singletons. Here the sequenced sample was CD4+ T cells from peripheral blood mononuclear cells, taken in the second trimester of pregnancy. These receptors were taken from a female donor with multiple sclerosis, enrolled in a pregnancy study.

J is TRBJ1-1 and V is TRBV19; D may be TRBD1 (6 bases). The germline V and J ends were trimmed by 6 bases and 1 base, with 9 bases remaining between them. This CDR3 is built from 13 residues. In germline, CDR1 is LNHDA, CDR2 SQIVND (reference sequence). DNA for the CDR3: TGTGCCAGTAGGATACAGGGGAACACTGAAGCTTTCTTT. Its protein is CASRIQGNTEAFF.

This chain joins TRBV12-5 and TRBJ1-2, with 8 bases fitting TRBD1. The CDR3 totals 17 residues. The germline gives CDR1 LGHNT, CDR2 FRNRAP. The trim removed 7 bases at V and 0 bases at J, leaving 13 bases unmatched. CDR3 amino acids: CASARQGFPLTNYGYTF. In DNA form, the CDR3 reads TGTGCTAGTGCCCGACAGGGGTTCCCCTTAACTAACTATGGCTACACCTTC.

The chain uses TRBV6-5 and TRBJ2-1, with D unclear. Germline lookup yields CDR1 MNHEY and CDR2 SVGAGI. Deletions cut 5 bases from V and 0 bases from J, with 8 bases between. This CDR3 region has 14 residues. The CDR3 nucleotides are TGTGCCAGCAGTGGAGCACGCTCCTACAATGAGCAGTTCTTC. Translated: CASSGARSYNEQFF.

V and J are TRBV5-4 and TRBJ2-2, with a possible D match to TRBD1 (5 bases). Germline V lookup: CDR1 SGHNT, CDR2 YYREEE (reference sequence). The CDR3 is made up of 16 amino acids. Trimming pared 4 bases from V and 0 bases from J, leaving 13 bases between. The CDR3 spells CASSLSKQANTGELFF. CDR3 sequence (DNA): TGTGCCAGCAGCCTTTCCAAACAGGCGAACACCGGGGAGCTGTTTTTT.

In DNA, the CDR3 is TGTGCCACCAGCAGAGGCGGGCAGTACCAAGAGACCCAGTACTTC. This codes for CATSRGGQYQETQYF. This sequence joins TRBV15 and TRBJ2-5; weak D call: TRBD2 (5 bases). Germline CDR1 and CDR2: LNHNV and YYDKDF (reference sequence). The V and J ends lost 1 base and 0 bases respectively, with 9 bases between them. The CDR3 contains 15 residues.

This clone was detected once. The V and J genes are TRBV25-1 and TRBJ2-2, with D possibly TRBD1 on 6 matching bases. This CDR3 comprises 15 residues. Germline CDR1 MGHDK, CDR2 SYGVNS. Trimming left V 3 bases short and J 6 bases short, with 14 bases between. The CDR3 nucleotides are TGTGCCAGCAGTGACGGAAAGGGGGTATCCGGGGAGCTGTTTTTT. This translates into CASSDGKGVSGELFF. Looking up the rest from reference TRBV25-1 and TRBJ2-2 gives the full variable domain: EADIYQTPRYLVIGTGKKITLECSQTMGHDKMYWYQQDPGMELHLIHYSYGVNSTEKGDLSSESTVSRIRTEHFPLTLESARPSHTSQYLCASSDGKGVSGELFFGEGSRLTVL.

The chain combines TRBV5-1 with TRBJ2-7; 10 bases fit TRBD2. This CDR3 has 15 amino acids. Germline V gene sequence: CDR1 SGHRS, CDR2 YFSETQ. Trimming at V came to 4 bases and at J to 2 bases, leaving 6 bases not matched to a gene. CDR3 sequence (DNA): TGCGCCAGCAGCGCAGGACTAGCGGCCACCTACGAGCAGTACTTC. Translating it yields CASSAGLAATYEQYF.

Here the CDR3 reads CAWAQEIYNEQFF. The CDR3 bases are TGTGCCTGGGCGCAGGAAATCTACAATGAGCAGTTCTTC. This chain joins TRBV30 and TRBJ2-1; no firm D call. The CDR3 length is 13 residues. Between the trimmed V and J ends, which lost 5 bases and 3 bases, there was a span of 11 bases. Germline V lookup: CDR1 GTSNPN, CDR2 SVGIG (reference sequence).

J is TRBJ1-2 and V is TRBV5-4, with D tentatively TRBD1 (5 bases). Trimming shortened V by 0 bases and J by 0 bases, and 12 bases separated the two germline ends. Germline lookup yields CDR1 SGHNT and CDR2 YYREEE (reference sequence). This CDR3 spans 16 amino acids. The CDR3 loop reads CASSLGGAVTNYGYTF. CDR3 nucleotide sequence: TGTGCCAGCAGCTTGGGTGGGGCAGTGACTAACTATGGCTACACCTTC. Filled out from reference TRBV5-4 and TRBJ1-2, the complete variable domain reads ETGVTQSPTHLIKTRGQQVTLRCSSQSGHNTVSWYQQALGQGPQFIFQYYREEENGRGNFPPRFSGLQFPNYSSELNVNALELDDSALYLCASSLGGAVTNYGYTFGSGTRLTVV.

This clone has more than one count but fewer than ten. This chain connects TRBV18 to TRBJ1-5; D unresolved. The CDR3 is 13 amino acids. Germline assignment: CDR1 KGHSH and CDR2 LQKENI. With 3 bases removed from V and 2 bases from J, the gap between germline ends came to 5 bases. The CDR3 region is CASSPAGNQPQHF. The DNA of the CDR3 is TGTGCCAGCTCACCGGCTGGCAATCAGCCCCAGCATTTT.

The rearrangement joins TRBV5-5 to TRBJ2-1; 7 nucleotides align to TRBD2. This CDR3 contains 15 residues. Looked up from germline, CDR1 is SGHKS and CDR2 is YYEKEE (reference sequence). V was clipped by 0 bases and J by 9 bases; unmatched bases: 9. CDR3 sequence reads: CASSLGGSFMGEQFF. Written as DNA, the CDR3 is TGTGCCAGCAGCTTGGGCGGGAGCTTTATGGGTGAGCAGTTCTTC.

The chain carries TRBV7-3 and TRBJ2-3, with D tentatively TRBD1 (6 bases). The CDR3 extends over 15 amino acids. The germline CDR1 and CDR2 sequences are SGHTA and FQGTGA. Trimming left V 4 bases short and J 3 bases short, with 14 bases between. The CDR3 region is CASSSQGRGTDTQYF. DNA of the CDR3: TGTGCCAGCAGCTCACAGGGACGGGGAACAGATACGCAGTATTTT.

The V and J genes are TRBV5-1 and TRBJ1-5, with D tentatively TRBD1 (5 bases). Germline loops: CDR1 SGHRS, CDR2 YFSETQ. The V and J ends lost 0 bases and 5 bases respectively, with 12 bases between them. CDR3 length: 15 amino acids. The CDR3 spells CASSLAGRVDQPQHF. The CDR3 DNA reads as TGCGCCAGCAGCTTGGCAGGCAGGGTGGATCAGCCCCAGCATTTT.

The chain is built from TRBV11-2 and TRBJ1-2, with a weak D call TRBD1 (6 bases). There are 15 residues in the CDR3. Trimming left V 5 bases short and J 8 bases short, with 21 bases between. CDR1 and CDR2 from the germline V gene are SGHAT and FQNNGV. DNA for the CDR3: TGTGCCAGCAGCCTTACAGGGATGGAAGTAGGCGGCTACACCTTC. It specifies CASSLTGMEVGGYTF.

This chain uses TRBV7-2 with TRBJ1-4; D remains ambiguous. The CDR3 is made up of 16 amino acids. Germline loops: CDR1 SGHTA, CDR2 FQGNSA. V dropped 4 bases and J dropped 1 base, with 13 bases sitting between them. The CDR3 region is CASSSPSGQTNEKLFF. The CDR3 DNA reads TGTGCCAGCAGCTCCCCTTCAGGCCAAACTAATGAAAAACTGTTTTTT. The variable domain in full, completed from reference TRBV7-2 and TRBJ1-4, reads GAGVSQSPSNKVTEKGKDVELRCDPISGHTALYWYRQSLGQGLEFLIYFQGNSAPDKSGLPSDRFSAERTGGSVSTLTIQRTQQEDSAVYLCASSSPSGQTNEKLFFGSGTQLSVL.